The subject of this entry is one T cell receptor beta chain. What antigen it recognizes has not been identified. Per-nucleotide qualities are absent, and no much larger clonotype sits a single base away. The sample is drawn from a study of T cell responses to AZD1222 COVID-19 vaccine (dated by TCRdb to the early 2020s). At the level of the whole study: A total of 230 to 250 trial participants underwent TCR sequencing, of whom roughly 210 had received two doses of AZD1222 and some 25 had received two doses of the MenACWY control vaccine. Trial participants were enrolled by age into subgroups of 18-55, 56-69 and 70-plus years, and around 150, 28 and 57 TCR-sequenced participants, respectively, were included in these subgroups. Overall study outcomes, separate from this receptor: Vaccine-associated CD4 TCRs spanned the whole spike protein, with dominant responses in regions 160-218 and 743-854. Conclusions about previously exposed vaccinees are limited, since just 5 or 6 AZD1222 recipients were seropositive for SARS-CoV-2 at baseline. After two AZD1222 doses, both the breadth and the depth of spike-specific TCRs were significantly higher than at day 0 and than in MenACWY recipients. Because no day 14 peak-response samples were available, repertoires were characterized only after the peak T cell response. Nearly half of unique spike-specific TCRs reportedly recognized epitopes outside regions mutated in the B.1.351 and B.1.1.7 variants. In the small 56-69-year group, the increase in depth fell short of significance, most likely because of low power. Most participants were white British and females outnumbered males, and the authors suggested that clonal diversity may have been underestimated.

The CDR3 regions of human TCRbeta chains were analyzed by immunosequencing. Concerning the study's data processing: Repertoire TCRs were checked for matches against a reference library of SARS-CoV-2-specific TCRs that had been generated using the MIRA antigen-specificity platform. Breadth was defined as the fraction of unique TCRs that were SARS-CoV-2-associated, and depth was defined as the fraction of total T cells that were SARS-CoV-2-associated. Using the MIRA data, each spike-specific TCR was assigned both to the spike region to which the TCR was reactive and to a CD4 or CD8 class. Log10-transformed breadth and depth values were compared by one-way ANOVA with Sidak's multiple comparisons tests. The table was pulled from immuneACCESS by TCRdb, which kept in-frame rearrangements only. Such tables lose some clones; where checked, under half of the loss comes from unresolved V genes, and the rest has no known cause. V and J calls and clone size are those listed in that table; D and trimming were worked out from the DNA. The sample yields 120,000 or so clones; 94% were counted once. The ten largest clones represent 2.5% to 3% of the sample.

What this sample's time point label stands for: about 28 days (+/-7) after the second vaccine dose. Because spike-specific TCR depth and breadth did not differ between the two schedules, AZD1222 recipients who got a second dose at roughly 4 weeks were pooled with those who got a second dose at roughly 12 weeks. Vaccinee samples were obtained from the UK trials COV001 and COV002, which included a single-blind randomized controlled phase 2/3 trial of AZD1222 (ChAdOx1 nCoV-19) in healthy adults. For TCRbeta chain sequencing, PBMC samples from trial participants were taken at day 0 and at day 28 after the second dose. The CDR3 runs 14 amino acids, cysteine and phenylalanine included. The entry retains the CDR3 DNA only, 42 bases that are in frame from base 1. The V end gives up 7 bases and the J end 8 bases, leaving 8 bases in the junction not matched to a gene. In the germline V gene (reference sequence), CDR1 corresponds to MNHEY and CDR2 to SMNVEV.

In this chain, TRBV27 is recombined with TRBJ1-4; 9 nucleotides in the junction match TRBD1. Source: peripheral blood, taken 28 days after the second AZD1222 dose. The TCR originated in an adult who received the AZD1222 COVID-19 vaccine. The DNA sequence is TGTGCCAGCACGCGGACAGGGGCCTTGGAAAAACTGTTTTTT. This sequence encodes CASTRTGALEKLFF.